This T cell receptor (beta chain) was captured by sequencing in a study of technical replicates of blood from several donors. Clones were read by immunoSEQ multiplex PCR, and TCRdb kept only the in-frame ones, dropping some. This sample yields over 10,000 clones, of which roughly 93% are seen a single time; 8.5% to 9% belongs to the top ten. Looked up from germline, CDR1 is SQVTM and CDR2 is ANQGSEA. The V gene end was trimmed by 4 bases and the J gene end by 8 bases; junction bases not matched to a gene: 9. This CDR3 is built from 13 residues. This clone was detected once. Sequenced: PBMCs. The receptor comes from a human donor in good health. This chain links TRBV29-1 with TRBJ2-3, with TRBD2 matching over 7 bases. The CDR3 region is CSVVWLPGGTQYF. The CDR3 nucleotides read TGCAGCGTTGTGTGGCTCCCGGGGGGTACGCAGTATTTT.